The text below deals with one T cell receptor beta chain. No antigen is known for it. A universal primer site arose from template switching, and cDNA bore unique molecular identifiers. Using its own MiXCR run on the 5' RACE reads, TCRdb lists one record per CDR3 protein. The sample has 600,000 to 800,000 distinct CDR3 sequences; 21% are singletons. The data belong to a study of identical twins. Findings and limits, study-wide: Where beta out-of-frame sequences were concerned, excess twin sharing was weaker.

Germline CDR1 reads SEHNR; CDR2 reads FQNEAQ (reference sequence). The ends were cut back, 4 bases at V and 1 base at J, with 17 bases in the middle. The CDR3 spans 16 residues. In addition, the sample was reused for a study of T cells expressing NK-cell markers. That paper notes: Restriction of sorting to alpha-beta TCR T cells was accomplished in several experiments using an anti-gamma-delta TCR antibody.

The source of this sequence is a woman aged 18-29 years in good health. Sequences were obtained from PBMCs. The V and J genes are TRBV7-9 and TRBJ2-7; TRBD2 might be the D (6 bases). CDR3 nucleotides: TGTGCCAGCAGCTCAGGAGGCCGGGACTTATCCTACGAGCAGTACTTC. This encodes CASSSGGRDLSYEQYF.